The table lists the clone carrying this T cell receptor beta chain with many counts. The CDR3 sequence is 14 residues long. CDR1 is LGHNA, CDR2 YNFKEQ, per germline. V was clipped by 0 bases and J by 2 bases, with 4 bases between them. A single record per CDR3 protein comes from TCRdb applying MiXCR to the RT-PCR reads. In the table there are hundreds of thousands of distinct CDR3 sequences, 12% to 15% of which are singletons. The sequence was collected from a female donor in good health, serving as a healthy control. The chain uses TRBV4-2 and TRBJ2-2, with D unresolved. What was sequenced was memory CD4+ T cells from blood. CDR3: CASSQDTNTGELFF. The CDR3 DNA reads TGTGCCAGCAGCCAAGATACTAACACCGGGGAGCTGTTTTTT.